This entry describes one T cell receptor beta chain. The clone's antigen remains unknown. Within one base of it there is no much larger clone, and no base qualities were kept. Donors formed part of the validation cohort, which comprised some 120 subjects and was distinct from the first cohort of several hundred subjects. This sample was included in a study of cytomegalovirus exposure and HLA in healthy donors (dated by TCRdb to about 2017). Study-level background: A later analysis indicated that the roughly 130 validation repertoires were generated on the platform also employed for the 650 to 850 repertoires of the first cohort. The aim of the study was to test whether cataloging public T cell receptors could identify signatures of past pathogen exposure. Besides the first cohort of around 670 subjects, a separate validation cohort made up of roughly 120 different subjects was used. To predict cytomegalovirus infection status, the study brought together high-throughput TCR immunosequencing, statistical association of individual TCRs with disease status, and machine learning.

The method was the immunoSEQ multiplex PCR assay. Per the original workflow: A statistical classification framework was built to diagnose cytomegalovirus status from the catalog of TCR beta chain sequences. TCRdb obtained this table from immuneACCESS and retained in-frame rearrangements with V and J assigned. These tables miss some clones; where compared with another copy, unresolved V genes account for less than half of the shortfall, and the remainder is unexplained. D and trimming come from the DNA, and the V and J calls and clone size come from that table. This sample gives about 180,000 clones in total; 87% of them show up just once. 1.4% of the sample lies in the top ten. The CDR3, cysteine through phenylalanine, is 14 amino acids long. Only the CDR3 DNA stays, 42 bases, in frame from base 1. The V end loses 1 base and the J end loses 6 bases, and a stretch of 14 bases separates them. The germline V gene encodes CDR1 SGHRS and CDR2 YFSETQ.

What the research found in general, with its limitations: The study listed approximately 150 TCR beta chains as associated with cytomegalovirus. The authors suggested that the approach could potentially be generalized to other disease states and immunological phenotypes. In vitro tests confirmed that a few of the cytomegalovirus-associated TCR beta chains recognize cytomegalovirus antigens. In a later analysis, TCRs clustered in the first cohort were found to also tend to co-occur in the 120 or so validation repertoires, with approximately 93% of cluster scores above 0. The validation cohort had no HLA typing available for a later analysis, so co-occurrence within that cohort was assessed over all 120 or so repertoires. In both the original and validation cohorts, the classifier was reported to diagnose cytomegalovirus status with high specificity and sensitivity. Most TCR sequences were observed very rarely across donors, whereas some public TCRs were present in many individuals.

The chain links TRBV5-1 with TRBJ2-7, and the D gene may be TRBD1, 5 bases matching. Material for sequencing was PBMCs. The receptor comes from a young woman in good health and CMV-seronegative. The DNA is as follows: TGCGCCAGCAGCTTGAGAAGGGCCCAGGGCGAGCAGTACTTC. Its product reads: CASSLRRAQGEQYF.